A single sample is the source of the 17 T cell receptor beta chains below, sequenced in a study of shared clonotypes between healthy human individuals. Positively selected for CCR7, the CD45RO-negative cells used as naive CD8 cells excluded terminally differentiated effector memory CD45RA+ cells. Using immunoSEQ multiplex PCR, the repertoire was profiled, and TCRdb retains in-frame clones only, with some absent. The sample holds around 1.9 million clones, around 95% seen once. The sequencing input was naive CD8+ T cells from PBMCs. The origin of the receptors is a man between 18 and 35 years old in good health. Some clones in this sample may be carry-over from other donors' samples.

This chain joins TRBV6-6 and TRBJ1-2; D possibly corresponds to TRBD1 (5 bases). Germline CDR1 MNHNY, CDR2 SVGAGI (reference sequence). The CDR3 loop spans 16 amino acids. V dropped 0 bases and J dropped 7 bases, with 18 bases sitting between them. Here the CDR3 DNA reads TGTGCCAGCAGTTACTCTCGACAGACAACGGGGACTGGCTACACCTTC. This translates into CASSYSRQTTGTGYTF.

The genes are TRBV5-6 and TRBJ2-1; 9 bases fit TRBD2. J gave up 4 bases and V 3 bases, and 14 bases lay outside the gene matches. CDR3 length equals 18 residues. Germline CDR1 is SGHDT and CDR2 is YYEEEE. This chain's CDR3 is CASSWTSAPRRRYNEQFF. The CDR3, as DNA: TGTGCCAGCAGCTGGACTAGCGCCCCTCGGAGAAGATACAATGAGCAGTTCTTC.

The V and J genes are TRBV10-1 and TRBJ2-3; tentatively, D is TRBD2 (5 bases). V was clipped by 0 bases and J by 4 bases, with 17 bases between them. Germline V gives CDR1 WNHNN, CDR2 SYGVQD (reference sequence). CDR3 length: 17 residues. CDR3 sequence: CASSESGRLERADTQYF. The CDR3 DNA is TGCGCCAGCAGTGAGTCGGGTCGGCTGGAGAGGGCAGATACGCAGTATTTT.

The gene calls are TRBV6-5 and TRBJ1-2; TRBD1 is a possible D gene (5 bases). CDR3 size: 13 residues. V was clipped by 9 bases and J by 3 bases, with 14 bases between them. Germline CDR1 is MNHEY and CDR2 is SVGAGI. The CDR3 spells CASRSREHYGYTF. DNA for the CDR3: TGTGCCAGTAGGTCCAGGGAACACTATGGCTACACCTTC.

The V and J genes are TRBV27 and TRBJ1-1; 7 nucleotides match TRBD1. The V gene end was trimmed by 5 bases and the J gene end by 0 bases; junction bases not matched to a gene: 9. CDR3 length: 16 residues. Looked up from germline, CDR1 is MNHEY and CDR2 is SMNVEV (reference sequence). As DNA, the CDR3 is TGTGCCAGCAGTGCCTTTCAAAGGGGGCTGAACACTGAAGCTTTCTTT. The encoded protein is CASSAFQRGLNTEAFF.

This clone was counted a few times. The chain carries TRBV15 and TRBJ2-3; D is uncertain. The germline V gene has CDR1 LNHNV and CDR2 YYDKDF (reference sequence). V was shortened by 0 bases and J by 2 bases, with 9 bases between the two germline ends. This CDR3 contains 15 residues. CDR3 coding DNA: TGTGCCACCAGCAGAGATCGTGCGTCCACAGATACGCAGTATTTT. This codes for CATSRDRASTDTQYF.

Points on this clone: A read error may account for a junction end that differs from germline. The chain combines TRBV11-2 with TRBJ2-5; D is undetermined. The germline CDR1 and CDR2 sequences are SGHAT and FQNNGV. The CDR3 contains 14 residues. The CDR3, as DNA: TGTGCCAGCAGCTTAGCTGATGGAGCCTTACGCCCAAACTTC. Residues: CASSLADGALRPNF.

This clone was detected once. CDR3 bases: TGTGCCAGCAGCTACGGGACAGGGGATACGCAGTATTTT. It yields the protein CASSYGTGDTQYF. V and J are TRBV5-6 and TRBJ2-3; 9 positions match TRBD1. The germline CDR1 and CDR2 sequences are SGHDT and YYEEEE. With 3 bases clipped from V and 6 bases from J, the junction kept 2 bases outside the gene matches. The length of the CDR3 is 13 residues.

The chain joins TRBV19 to TRBJ2-3, with 10 bases aligning to TRBD1. In germline, CDR1 is LNHDA, CDR2 SQIVND (reference sequence). Trimming at V came to 3 bases and at J to 6 bases, leaving 6 bases not matched to a gene. The CDR3 runs 15 residues. The CDR3 loop is CASSMWTGGPDTQYF. For the CDR3, the DNA is TGTGCCAGTAGTATGTGGACAGGGGGACCGGATACGCAGTATTTT.

The gene calls are TRBV5-6 and TRBJ2-7; a weak D match, TRBD1 (6 bases). CDR1 and CDR2 from the germline V gene are SGHDT and YYEEEE. The CDR3 is 12 residues long. Between the trimmed V and J ends, which lost 4 bases and 6 bases, there was a span of 11 bases. The CDR3 region has the DNA TGTGCCAGCAGCGTAGGACAGACCGAGCAGTACTTC. It is translated as CASSVGQTEQYF.

The rearrangement joins TRBV5-6 to TRBJ1-4; no firm D call. CDR1 is SGHDT, CDR2 YYEEEE, per germline. The CDR3 is 14 amino acids. The V gene lost 4 bases and the J gene lost 6 bases, with 13 bases spanning the gap. The CDR3 here is CASSLRYTDEKLFF. DNA for the CDR3: TGTGCCAGCAGCCTCCGATATACTGATGAAAAACTGTTTTTT.

The chain joins TRBV5-5 to TRBJ2-3; TRBD2 aligns across 12 bases. This CDR3 region has 20 residues. With 0 bases clipped from V and 2 bases from J, the junction kept 13 bases outside the gene matches. Germline lookup yields CDR1 SGHKS and CDR2 YYEKEE (reference sequence). The CDR3 region has the DNA TGTGCCAGCAGCTTGGTTAGGGCTAGCGGGAGGGTTGGTTCCACAGATACGCAGTATTTT. Translated, it gives CASSLVRASGRVGSTDTQYF.

The V call is TRBV19, the J call TRBJ2-2; D possibly corresponds to TRBD2 (5 bases). Looked up from germline, CDR1 is LNHDA and CDR2 is SQIVND (reference sequence). This CDR3 contains 15 residues. Trimming removed 1 base from V and 6 bases from J, with 12 bases in between. CDR3 sequence (DNA): TGTGCCAGTAGTATAGCGGGGAACCCCCCCGGGGAGCTGTTTTTT. Translated: CASSIAGNPPGELFF.

The chain employs TRBV28 and TRBJ2-3; possibly TRBD1 for D (7 bases). With 10 bases removed from V and 4 bases from J, the gap between germline ends came to 36 bases. Germline CDR1 and CDR2: MDHEN and SYDVKM. The CDR3 loop spans 20 amino acids. Here the CDR3 DNA reads TGTGCCAACAACAATGCGGGACAGAGCGGGTCGGGAGCCGGCGCAGATACGCAGTATTTT. Translated: CANNNAGQSGSGAGADTQYF.

The rearrangement joins TRBV11-2 to TRBJ2-3; D is unresolved. V was shortened by 7 bases and J by 4 bases, with 9 bases between the two germline ends. Germline V gene lookup returns CDR1 SGHAT and CDR2 FQNNGV. The CDR3 consists of 12 residues. The CDR3 loop is CASTQKSDTQYF. The CDR3 DNA is TGTGCCAGCACCCAAAAGTCAGATACGCAGTATTTT.

The chain has TRBV13 and TRBJ2-1; 8 bases are shared with TRBD1. CDR1 PRHDT and CDR2 FYEKMQ come from the germline V gene (reference sequence). This CDR3 has 15 amino acids. V trimming: 3 bases; J trimming: 3 bases; junction bases outside the gene matches: 4. The chain's CDR3 is CASSLDRASYNEQFF. CDR3 nucleotide sequence: TGTGCCAGCAGCTTGGACAGGGCAAGCTACAATGAGCAGTTCTTC. The variable domain in full, with the rest retrieved from reference TRBV13 and TRBJ2-1, is AAGVIQSPRHLIKEKRETATLKCYPIPRHDTVYWYQQGPGQDPQFLISFYEKMQSDKGSIPDRFSAQQFSDYHSELNMSSLELGDSALYFCASSLDRASYNEQFFGPGTRLTVL.

This clone was counted between two and nine times. J is TRBJ1-1 and V is TRBV18; the D gene is possibly TRBD1 (6 bases). Trimming took off 8 bases at V and 4 bases at J, with 11 bases between the two ends. CDR3 size: 12 residues. Germline V gives CDR1 KGHSH, CDR2 LQKENI. The CDR3 loop reads CASQGRPTEAFF. CDR3 coding DNA: TGTGCCAGCCAGGGGCGACCCACTGAAGCTTTCTTT.